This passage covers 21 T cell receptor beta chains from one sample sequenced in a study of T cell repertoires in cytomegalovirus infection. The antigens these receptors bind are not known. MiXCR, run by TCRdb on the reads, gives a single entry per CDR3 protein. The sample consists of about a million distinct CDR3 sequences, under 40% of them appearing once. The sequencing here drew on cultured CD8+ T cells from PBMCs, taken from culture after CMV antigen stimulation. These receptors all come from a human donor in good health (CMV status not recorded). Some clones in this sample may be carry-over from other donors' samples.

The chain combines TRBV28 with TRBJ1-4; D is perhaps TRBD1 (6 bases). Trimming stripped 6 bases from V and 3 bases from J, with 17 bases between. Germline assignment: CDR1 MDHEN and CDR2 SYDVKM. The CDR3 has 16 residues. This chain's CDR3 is CASRAPLGQPNEKLFF. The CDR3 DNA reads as TGTGCCAGCAGGGCCCCATTAGGACAGCCTAATGAAAAACTGTTTTTT.

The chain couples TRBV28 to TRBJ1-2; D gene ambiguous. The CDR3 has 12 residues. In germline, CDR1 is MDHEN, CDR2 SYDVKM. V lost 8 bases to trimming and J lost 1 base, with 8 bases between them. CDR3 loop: CASRRINYGYTF. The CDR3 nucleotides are TGTGCCAGCCGGAGGATTAACTATGGCTACACCTTC.

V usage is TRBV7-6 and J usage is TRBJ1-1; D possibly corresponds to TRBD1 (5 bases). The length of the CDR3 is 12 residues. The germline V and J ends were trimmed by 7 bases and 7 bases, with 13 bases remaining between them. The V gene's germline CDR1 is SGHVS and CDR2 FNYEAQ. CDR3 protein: CASKGWDGEAFF. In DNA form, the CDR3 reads TGTGCCAGCAAAGGTTGGGACGGTGAAGCTTTCTTT.

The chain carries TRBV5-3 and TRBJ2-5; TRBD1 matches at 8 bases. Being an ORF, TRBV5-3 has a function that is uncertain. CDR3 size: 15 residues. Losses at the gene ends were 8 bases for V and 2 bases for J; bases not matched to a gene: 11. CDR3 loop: CASSVDRALQETQYF. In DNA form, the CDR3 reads TGTGCCAGCAGCGTGGACAGGGCCTTACAAGAGACCCAGTACTTC.

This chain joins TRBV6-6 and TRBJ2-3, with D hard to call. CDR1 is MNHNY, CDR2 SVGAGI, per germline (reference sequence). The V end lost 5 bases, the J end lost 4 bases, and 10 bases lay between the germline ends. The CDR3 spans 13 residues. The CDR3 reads CASSAVTADTQYF. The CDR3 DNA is TGTGCCAGCAGTGCCGTTACGGCAGATACGCAGTATTTT.

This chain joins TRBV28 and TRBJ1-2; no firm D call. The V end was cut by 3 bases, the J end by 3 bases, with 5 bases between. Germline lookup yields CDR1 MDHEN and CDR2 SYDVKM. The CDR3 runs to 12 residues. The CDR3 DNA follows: TGTGCCAGCAGTTTCCCCCACTATGGCTACACCTTC. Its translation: CASSFPHYGYTF.

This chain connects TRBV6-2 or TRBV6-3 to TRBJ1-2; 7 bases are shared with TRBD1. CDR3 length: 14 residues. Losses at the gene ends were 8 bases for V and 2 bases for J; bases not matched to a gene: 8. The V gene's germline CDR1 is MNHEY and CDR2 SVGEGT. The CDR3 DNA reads TGTGCCAGCTGCCTGGGACAGAACAACTATGGCTACACCTTC. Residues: CASCLGQNNYGYTF.

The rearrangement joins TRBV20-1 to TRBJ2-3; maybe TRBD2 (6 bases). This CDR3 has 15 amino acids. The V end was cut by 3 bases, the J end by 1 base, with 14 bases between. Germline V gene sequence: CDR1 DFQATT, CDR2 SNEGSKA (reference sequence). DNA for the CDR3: TGCAGTGCTAGTCGCCGGCGGGGCCGCACAGATACGCAGTATTTT. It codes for CSASRRRGRTDTQYF.

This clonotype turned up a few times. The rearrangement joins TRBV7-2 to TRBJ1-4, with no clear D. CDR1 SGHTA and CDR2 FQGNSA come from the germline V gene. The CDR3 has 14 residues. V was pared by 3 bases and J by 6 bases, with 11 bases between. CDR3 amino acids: CASSLVSSDEKLFF. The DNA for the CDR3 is TGTGCCAGCAGCTTGGTTAGTTCGGATGAAAAACTGTTTTTT.

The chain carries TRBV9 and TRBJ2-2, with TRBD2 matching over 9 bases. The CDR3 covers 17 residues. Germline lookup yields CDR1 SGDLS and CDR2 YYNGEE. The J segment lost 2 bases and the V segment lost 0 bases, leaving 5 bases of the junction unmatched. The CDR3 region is CASSVDPSGDNTGELFF. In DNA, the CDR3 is TGTGCCAGCAGCGTAGATCCTAGCGGGGATAACACCGGGGAGCTGTTTTTT. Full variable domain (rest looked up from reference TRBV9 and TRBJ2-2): DSGVTQTPKHLITATGQRVTLRCSPRSGDLSVYWYQQSLDQGLQFLIQYYNGEERAKGNILERFSAQQFPDLHSELNLSSLELGDSALYFCASSVDPSGDNTGELFFGEGSRLTVL.

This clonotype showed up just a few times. Here the CDR3 DNA reads TGTGCCAGCAGTCCTCGGGAGACCTACGAGCAGTACGTC. The encoded protein is CASSPRETYEQYV. The chain employs TRBV6-2 or TRBV6-3 and TRBJ2-7; D might be TRBD2 (6 bases). Germline CDR1 and CDR2: MNHEY and SVGEGT. Between the trimmed V and J ends, which lost 5 bases and 2 bases, there was a span of 10 bases. The CDR3 has 13 residues.

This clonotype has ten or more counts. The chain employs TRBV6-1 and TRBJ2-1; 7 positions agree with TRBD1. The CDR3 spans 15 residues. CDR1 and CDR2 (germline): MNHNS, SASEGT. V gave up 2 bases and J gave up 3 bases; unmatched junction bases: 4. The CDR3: CASSEWDSIYNEQFF. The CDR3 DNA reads TGTGCCAGCAGTGAATGGGACAGCATCTACAATGAGCAGTTCTTC.

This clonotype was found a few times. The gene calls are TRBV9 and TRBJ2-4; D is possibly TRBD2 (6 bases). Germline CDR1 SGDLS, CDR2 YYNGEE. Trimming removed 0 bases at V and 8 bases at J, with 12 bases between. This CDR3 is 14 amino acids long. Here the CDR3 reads CASSVGLASHIQYF. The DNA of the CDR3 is TGTGCCAGCAGCGTAGGGCTAGCGAGTCACATTCAGTACTTC.

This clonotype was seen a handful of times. CDR3 DNA: TGTGCCAGCAGCGAGGGGACAGACTACGAGCAGTACTTC. This encodes CASSEGTDYEQYF. V gene TRBV7-6 combines with J gene TRBJ2-7, with 7 bases lining up with TRBD1. The CDR3 contains 13 residues. V gave up 5 bases and J gave up 3 bases; unmatched junction bases: 4. The germline CDR1 and CDR2 sequences are SGHVS and FNYEAQ.

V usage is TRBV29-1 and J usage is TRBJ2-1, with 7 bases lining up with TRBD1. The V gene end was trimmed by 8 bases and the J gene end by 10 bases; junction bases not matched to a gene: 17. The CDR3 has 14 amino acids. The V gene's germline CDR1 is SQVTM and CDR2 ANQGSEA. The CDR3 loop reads CSLLGQDRSREQFF. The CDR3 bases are TGCAGCCTGCTAGGACAGGACCGTTCTAGGGAGCAGTTCTTC.

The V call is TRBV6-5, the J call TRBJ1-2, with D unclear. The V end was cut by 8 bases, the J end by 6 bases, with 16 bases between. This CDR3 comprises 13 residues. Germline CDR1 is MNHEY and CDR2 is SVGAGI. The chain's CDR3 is CASSPGSPHGYTF. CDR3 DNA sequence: TGTGCCAGCTCACCCGGGTCCCCACATGGCTACACCTTC.

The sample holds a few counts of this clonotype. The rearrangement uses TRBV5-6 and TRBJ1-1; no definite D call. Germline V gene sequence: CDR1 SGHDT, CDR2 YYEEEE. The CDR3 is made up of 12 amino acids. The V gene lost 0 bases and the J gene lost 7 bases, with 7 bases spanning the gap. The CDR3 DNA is TGTGCCAGCAGCTTGGTTAAGGGTGAAGCTTTCTTT. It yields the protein CASSLVKGEAFF.

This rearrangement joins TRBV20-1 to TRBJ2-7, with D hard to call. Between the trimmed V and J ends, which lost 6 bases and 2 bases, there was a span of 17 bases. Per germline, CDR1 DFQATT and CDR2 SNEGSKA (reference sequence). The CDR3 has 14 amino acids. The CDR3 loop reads CSAGPPDGPYEQYF. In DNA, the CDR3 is TGCAGTGCCGGCCCCCCGGACGGTCCCTACGAGCAGTACTTC.

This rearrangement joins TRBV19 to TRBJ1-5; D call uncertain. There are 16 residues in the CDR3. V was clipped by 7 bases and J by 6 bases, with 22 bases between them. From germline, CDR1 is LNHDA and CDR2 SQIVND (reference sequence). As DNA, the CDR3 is TGTGCCAGTAATCCGACCGGGATGCCGCTAATTCAGCCCCAGCATTTT. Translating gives CASNPTGMPLIQPQHF.

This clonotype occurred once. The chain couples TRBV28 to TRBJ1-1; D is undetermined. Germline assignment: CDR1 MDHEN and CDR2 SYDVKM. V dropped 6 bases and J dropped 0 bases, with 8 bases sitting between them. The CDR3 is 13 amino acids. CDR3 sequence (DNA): TGTGCCAGCAGCCAATTCATGAACACTGAAGCTTTCTTT. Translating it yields CASSQFMNTEAFF.

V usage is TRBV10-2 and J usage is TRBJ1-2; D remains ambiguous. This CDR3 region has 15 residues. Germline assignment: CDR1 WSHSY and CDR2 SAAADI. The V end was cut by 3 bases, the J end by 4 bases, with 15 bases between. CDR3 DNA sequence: TGCGCCAGCAGTGAATGGACGGCCTCACGCTATGGCTACACCTTC. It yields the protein CASSEWTASRYGYTF.